This is a list of T cell receptor beta chains from one sample in a study of post-analysis software for immune sequencing data. In TCRdb, the PCR reads were re-called with MiXCR into one record per CDR3 protein. The sample carries about 770,000 distinct CDR3 sequences, roughly 50% recorded once. The sequenced material came from blood. These receptors all come from a girl between 10 and 17 years old with multiple sclerosis. The CDR3 runs from the conserved cysteine through the conserved F or W. The D gene is left open where the match is weak. The size field is filled for only some rows; it gives once, few, many or a size class.

length	J	V	size	D	DNA	CDR3
14	TRBJ2-7	TRBV11-1	-	-	TGTGCCAGCAGCTTAGGAAGGTCCAGCAGCGAGCAGTACTTC	CASSLGRSSSEQYF
20	TRBJ1-4	TRBV6-1	-	-	TGTGCCAGCAGTGAATGGTCCGGGGGGGACCTCCTTGCAACTAATGAAAAACTGTTTTTT	CASSEWSGGDLLATNEKLFF
13	TRBJ2-7	TRBV6-6	few	-	TGTGCCAGCAGTTACCCCCAGGGCTACGAGCAGTACTTC	CASSYPQGYEQYF
11	TRBJ2-5	TRBV7-2	-	-	TGTGCCAGCGGGCAATATGAGACCCAGTACTTC	CASGQYETQYF
14	TRBJ1-5	TRBV27	-	TRBD1	TGTGCCAGCAGCACAGGGGACCGCAATCAGCCCCAGCATTTT	CASSTGDRNQPQHF
13	TRBJ1-2	TRBV6-5	-	-	TGTGCCAGCAGCCCGGGACAAATGGCTGGCTACACCTTC	CASSPGQMAGYTF
17	TRBJ2-5	TRBV7-2	-	-	TGTGCCAGCAGCTTTCAAATCTTAGGGGGAGCTCGAGAGACCCAGTACTTC	CASSFQILGGARETQYF
19	TRBJ2-1	TRBV6-1	-	TRBD2	TGTGCCAGCAGCGAACTAGCGGGGGGACTTATGAGCTCCTACAATGAGCAGTTCTTC	CASSELAGGLMSSYNEQFF
14	TRBJ2-1	TRBV20-1	few	TRBD2	TGCAGTGCTGGGGCACGAGCGGGACGGAATGAGCAGTTCTTC	CSAGARAGRNEQFF
16	TRBJ2-3	TRBV28	-	-	TGTGCCAGCAGTCCAGCGACATTCCCCGGCACAGATACGCAGTATTTT	CASSPATFPGTDTQYF
18	TRBJ2-1	TRBV29-1	-	TRBD2	TGCAGCGGAACCTTGGGACTAGCGGGAGGAGGGTGGGGCAATGAGCAGTTCTTC	CSGTLGLAGGGWGNEQFF
14	TRBJ2-7	TRBV5-1	-	TRBD1	TGCGCCAGCAGCTACGGACAGGGGGCCCGCGAGCAGTACTTC	CASSYGQGAREQYF
13	TRBJ2-7	TRBV20-1	-	-	TGCAGTGCTAGAGAACGAGGGGGAAATGAGCAGTACTTC	CSARERGGNEQYF
13	TRBJ2-5	TRBV7-3	-	-	TGTGCCAGCAGCCCCAGGTCCGGAGAGACCCAGTACTTC	CASSPRSGETQYF
15	TRBJ2-3	TRBV20-1	-	-	TGCAGTGCTATAAGGATCCATGGGGACACAGATACGCAGTATTTT	CSAIRIHGDTDTQYF
12	TRBJ1-1	TRBV11-3	once	-	TGTGCCAGCAGCTTGCCAGTGACTGAAGCTTTCTTT	CASSLPVTEAFF
14	TRBJ2-7	TRBV5-8	-	TRBD2	TGTGCCAGCAGCTTTAGCGGGAGATCCCACGAGCAGTACTTC	CASSFSGRSHEQYF
15	TRBJ2-2	TRBV7-9	-	-	TGTGCCACGCCCCAAGGGACTCAGAACACCGGGGAGCTGTTTTTT	CATPQGTQNTGELFF
15	TRBJ2-7	TRBV6-1	many	TRBD2	TGTGCCAGCAGTGAGCGGACTAGCGGGAGCTACGAGCAGTACTTC	CASSERTSGSYEQYF
15	TRBJ1-5	TRBV19	-	TRBD1	TGTGCCAGTAGTGAACAGGGGGGAGTCAATCAGCCCCAGCATTTT	CASSEQGGVNQPQHF
15	TRBJ1-2	TRBV6-5	few	TRBD1	TGTGCCAGCAGTTTGGGGCAGGGGGCTGACTATGGCTACACCTTC	CASSLGQGADYGYTF
14	TRBJ2-7	TRBV11-3	-	-	TGTGCCAGCAGCTCAAACACAAGGGGCCACGAGCAGTACTTC	CASSSNTRGHEQYF
14	TRBJ1-1	TRBV2	-	TRBD1	TGTGCCAGCAGAGAAGCGTCGACAGGGGCAGAAGCTTTCTTT	CASREASTGAEAFF
16	TRBJ2-2	TRBV12-3/TRBV12-4	-	TRBD1	TGTGCCAGCAGTTTGAGTACAGGGGTCTCCACCGGGGAGCTGTTTTTT	CASSLSTGVSTGELFF
15	TRBJ2-4	TRBV15	few	-	TGTGCCACCAGCAGAGATTTCGGGGCCCGGAACATTCAGTACTTC	CATSRDFGARNIQYF
17	TRBJ2-6	TRBV10-3	-	TRBD1	TGTGCCGTCACATCTGGACAGGGGAACTCTGGGGCCAACGTCCTGACTTTC	CAVTSGQGNSGANVLTF
14	TRBJ2-2	TRBV5-5	few	-	TGTGCCAGCAGCTTTCAGGCGAACACCGGGGAGCTGTTTTTT	CASSFQANTGELFF
15	TRBJ1-2	TRBV15	-	-	TGTGCCACCAGCAGAGAGGGAGGGGCTGGCTATGGCTACACCTTC	CATSREGGAGYGYTF
22	TRBJ2-3	TRBV9	few	TRBD2	TGTGCCAGCAGCCACCCCCTCATTCGACTAGCGGGAGAGTCGAGTAGCACAGATACGCAGTATTTT	CASSHPLIRLAGESSSTDTQYF